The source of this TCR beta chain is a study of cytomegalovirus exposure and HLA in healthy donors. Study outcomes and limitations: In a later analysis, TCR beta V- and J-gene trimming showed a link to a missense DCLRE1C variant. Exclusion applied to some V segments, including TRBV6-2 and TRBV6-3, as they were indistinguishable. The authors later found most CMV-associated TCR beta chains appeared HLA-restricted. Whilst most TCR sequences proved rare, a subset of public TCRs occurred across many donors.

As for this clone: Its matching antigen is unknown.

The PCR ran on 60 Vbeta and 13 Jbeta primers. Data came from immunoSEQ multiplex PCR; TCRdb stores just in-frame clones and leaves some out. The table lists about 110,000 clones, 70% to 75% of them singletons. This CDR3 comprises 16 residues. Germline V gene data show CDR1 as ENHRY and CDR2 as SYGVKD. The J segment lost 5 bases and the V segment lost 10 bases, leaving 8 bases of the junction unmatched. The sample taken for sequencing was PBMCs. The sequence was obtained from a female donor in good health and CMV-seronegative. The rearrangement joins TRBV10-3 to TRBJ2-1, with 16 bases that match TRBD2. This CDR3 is CASKGTSGRGNNEQFF. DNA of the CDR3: TGTGCCAGCAAAGGGACTAGCGGGAGGGGAAACAATGAGCAGTTCTTC.